Below are 17 T cell receptor beta chains sequenced from a single sample in a study of blood T cell repertoires in COVID-19. Profiling relied on immunoSEQ multiplex PCR, and the TCRdb table lists in-frame clones only, not all of them. There are 120,000 to 150,000 clones in the sample; approximately 90% occur only once, and about 9.4% lies in the top ten. The sample was peripheral blood. The receptors derive from a woman between 45 and 60 years old with active or convalescent COVID-19.

This clone was recorded once. The V gene is TRBV15, the J gene TRBJ2-1; 8 bases are a match to TRBD1. Germline values: CDR1 LNHNV, CDR2 YYDKDF (reference sequence). The CDR3 has 16 residues. J lost 0 bases, V lost 5 bases, and 6 bases had no gene match. The CDR3 region has the DNA TGTGCCACCAGCCGCATAGACAGGGGCTCCTACAATGAGCAGTTCTTC. Protein product: CATSRIDRGSYNEQFF.

The chain links TRBV7-8 to TRBJ2-7, with 8 nucleotides matching TRBD1. CDR1 SGHVS and CDR2 FQNEAQ come from the germline V gene. With 1 base clipped from V and 4 bases from J, the junction kept 0 bases outside the gene matches. The CDR3 contains 13 residues. As DNA, the CDR3 is TGTGCCAGCAGCTTAGGGACAGGGTACGAGCAGTACTTC. Translating it yields CASSLGTGYEQYF.

J is TRBJ2-1 and V is TRBV27; TRBD1 agrees at 9 bases. J gave up 3 bases and V 6 bases, and 9 bases lay outside the gene matches. CDR1 MNHEY and CDR2 SMNVEV come from the germline V gene (reference sequence). The CDR3 has 16 residues. In nucleotides, the CDR3 is TGTGCCAGCAGCTACACAGGGGGCTCGTTCTACAATGAGCAGTTCTTC. It encodes CASSYTGGSFYNEQFF.

V is TRBV2 and J is TRBJ1-3; tentative D call: TRBD1 (5 bases). The V and J ends lost 7 bases and 2 bases respectively, with 9 bases between them. The germline CDR1 and CDR2 sequences are SNHLY and FYNNEI. The CDR3 extends over 13 amino acids. The CDR3 coding sequence is TGTGCCAGCATCTGGACACCTGGAAACACCATATATTTT. It is translated as CASIWTPGNTIYF.

Turning to this clone: The sample contains more than one DNA sequence encoding this CDR3. This chain links TRBV29-1 with TRBJ2-2, with TRBD2 identical over 14 bases. The CDR3 length is 16 residues. Germline V gene data show CDR1 as SQVTM and CDR2 as ANQGSEA. Losses at the gene ends were 2 bases for V and 8 bases for J; bases not matched to a gene: 7. For the CDR3, the DNA is TGCAGCGTTGAAAGTGGGACTAGCGGGGGTCGGGGGGAGCTGTTTTTT. Amino acid sequence: CSVESGTSGGRGELFF.

The chain links TRBV7-9 to TRBJ1-1; possible D gene TRBD1, 5 bases. Trimming shortened V by 2 bases and J by 8 bases, and 12 bases separated the two germline ends. This CDR3 comprises 13 residues. Germline V gene lookup returns CDR1 SEHNR and CDR2 FQNEAQ (reference sequence). The CDR3 here is CASSLPGWPEAFF. CDR3 DNA sequence: TGTGCCAGCAGCTTACCAGGGTGGCCAGAAGCTTTCTTT.

The chain joins TRBV18 to TRBJ2-5, with D maybe TRBD1 (5 bases). V lost 6 bases, J lost 4 bases, and 12 bases lay in between. The CDR3 runs to 13 residues. The germline CDR1 and CDR2 sequences are KGHSH and LQKENI. CDR3 in DNA: TGTGCCAGCTCTAAGGGGTATCTAGAGACCCAGTACTTC. Its protein is CASSKGYLETQYF.

The rearrangement links TRBV18 to TRBJ2-5, with 9 bases matching TRBD1. The CDR3 is 14 residues long. Per germline, CDR1 KGHSH and CDR2 LQKENI. V lost 0 bases, J lost 8 bases, and 4 bases stayed unmatched. The CDR3 sequence is CASSPPDRGPTQYF. The CDR3 nucleotides are TGTGCCAGCTCACCACCGGACAGGGGCCCTACCCAGTACTTC.

CDR3 protein: CASSYPQSTEAFF. Written as DNA, the CDR3 is TGTGCCAGCAGTTACCCTCAGTCCACTGAAGCTTTCTTT. V and J are TRBV6-2 or TRBV6-3 and TRBJ1-1; D not resolved. Germline V gene data show CDR1 as MNHEY and CDR2 as SVGEGT. The CDR3 covers 13 residues. With 2 bases removed from V and 4 bases from J, the gap between germline ends came to 8 bases.

This clone was detected only once. The chain carries TRBV7-9 and TRBJ1-1; no firm D call. This CDR3 has 14 amino acids. The ends were cut back, 7 bases at V and 0 bases at J, with 12 bases in the middle. Germline V lookup: CDR1 SEHNR, CDR2 FQNEAQ (reference sequence). This CDR3 reads CASNGGTVNTEAFF. The CDR3 DNA follows: TGTGCCAGCAACGGAGGAACGGTGAACACTGAAGCTTTCTTT.

Here the CDR3 reads CASSLWGRGLNEQFF. The CDR3 nucleotides read TGTGCCAGCAGTTTGTGGGGGCGAGGTTTGAATGAGCAGTTCTTC. This rearrangement joins TRBV6-2 or TRBV6-3 to TRBJ2-1; a weak D match, TRBD1 (6 bases). CDR1 and CDR2 from the germline V gene are MNHEY and SVGEGT. CDR3 size: 15 residues. Trimming removed 4 bases at V and 7 bases at J, with 17 bases between.

The rearrangement joins TRBV7-9 to TRBJ1-1; D is unresolved. The CDR3 totals 11 residues. Trimming left V 10 bases short and J 6 bases short, with 12 bases between. Looked up from germline, CDR1 is SEHNR and CDR2 is FQNEAQ (reference sequence). Written as DNA, the CDR3 is TGTGCCACTGACGGGGTGCCTGAAGCTTTCTTT. Residues: CATDGVPEAFF.

The rearrangement uses TRBV5-4 and TRBJ2-1; 7 nucleotides match TRBD1. The length of the CDR3 is 16 residues. Germline-derived CDR1 and CDR2 are SGHNT and YYREEE (reference sequence). V shed 4 bases and J 4 bases; nucleotides not matched to a gene: 11. CDR3 loop: CASSPGTALGYNEQFF. The DNA for the CDR3 is TGTGCCAGCAGCCCGGGGACAGCCCTCGGGTACAATGAGCAGTTCTTC.

The sample holds a few counts of this clone. The chain has TRBV28 and TRBJ2-1, with TRBD2 matching over 11 bases. V gave up 5 bases and J gave up 1 base; unmatched junction bases: 22. This CDR3 spans 22 amino acids. CDR1 is MDHEN and CDR2 is SYDVKM in the germline V gene. The CDR3 region has the DNA TGTGCCAGCAGTCCCCCGCAGGGGGCGAAGAGACTAGCGGGAAGGTCCTACAATGAGCAGTTCTTC. Residues: CASSPPQGAKRLAGRSYNEQFF.

For this clone: The same CDR3 arises from other DNA sequences in this sample as well. The V and J genes are TRBV9 and TRBJ2-1, with TRBD2 as a possible D gene (6 bases). The CDR3 covers 16 residues. Germline lookup yields CDR1 SGDLS and CDR2 YYNGEE. V was clipped by 0 bases and J by 1 base, with 11 bases between them. CDR3 sequence (DNA): TGTGCCAGCAGCGTAGGGGCGGGGACTTCCTACAATGAGCAGTTCTTC. As protein: CASSVGAGTSYNEQFF.

The chain carries TRBV24-1 and TRBJ2-7; TRBD1 matches at 9 bases. The CDR3 has 15 residues. In germline, CDR1 is KGHDR, CDR2 SFDVKD. V lost 6 bases and J lost 5; bases outside the gene matches: 10. CDR3 region: CATSQSGQGLHEQYF. In nucleotides, the CDR3 is TGTGCCACCAGTCAATCGGGACAGGGATTACACGAGCAGTACTTC.

The J gene is TRBJ1-5, the V gene TRBV19; TRBD1 matches 7 bases. J lost 6 bases, V lost 5 bases, and 13 bases had no gene match. This CDR3 comprises 16 residues. CDR1 is LNHDA, CDR2 SQIVND, per germline (reference sequence). The CDR3 here is CASSPGGMGTGQPQHF. CDR3 bases: TGTGCCAGTAGTCCAGGGGGGATGGGGACGGGTCAGCCCCAGCATTTT.